This T cell receptor beta chain was recovered during a study of blood T cell repertoires in COVID-19 (TCRdb year 2020). Context from the whole study: The collaborator samples originated in the United States, Italy and Spain and spanned the acute and convalescent phases of COVID-19. Where available, HLA class I and class II types were taken from metadata supplied by the sample provider and were not determined by assay-based typing. The repertoires were released in a freely available public database meant as a resource for research on the immune response to SARS-CoV-2. The material from the prospective study consisted of cDNA or gDNA derived from T cells, B-cell-depleted T cells, or PBMCs. Sample metadata almost always included a de-identified subject ID, COVID-19 status, age in years and sex. The samples were drawn from two sources: the first 160 participants of the ongoing ImmuneRACE study, and fewer than 1,500 subjects contributed by 6 global collaborators. The dataset comprised deeply sampled blood TCRbeta repertoires from subjects exposed to, actively infected with, or recovered from COVID-19.

Broad study findings and their caveats: The quantity of clinical and demographic metadata differed by source and by participant and was supplied without curation.

Collaborating institutions collected whole blood in K2EDTA tubes following their own protocols. Collaborator samples were shipped for TCRbeta analysis as frozen whole blood, isolated PBMCs, or DNA extracted from either sample type. As concerns this clone: Its antigen is unknown. The record has no base qualities; no much larger clone is one base away.

The CDR3, from cysteine to phenylalanine, totals 14 residues. The read is trimmed to its CDR3 DNA, 42 bases read in frame from base 1. CDR1 and CDR2 are read off the germline V gene as SGDLS and YYNGEE. V lost 0 bases and J lost 8 bases; the stretch between them is 9 bases long. The immunoSEQ Assay, a bias-controlled multiplex PCR, was used to amplify TCRbeta CDR3 regions from genomic DNA. The source study handled its data this way. Nucleated cell counts per sample were estimated from amplification of reference gene primers within the assay. To quantify the absolute abundance of each unique TCRbeta CDR3 rearrangement, sequence reads were collapsed and filtered. For each sample, productive Simpson clonality was calculated as the square root of Simpson's diversity index across productive rearrangements. As stored in TCRdb, this immuneACCESS dataset retains in-frame rearrangements with V and J assigned. A fraction of the clones does not appear; measured against another copy, unresolved V genes explain less than half of the discrepancy, and the remainder lacks a known reason. That table is the source of V, J and clone size, and D and trimming were worked out from the DNA. The table for this sample lists roughly 97,000 clones; over 65% of them were counted only once. The top ten clonotypes cover about 27% of the sample.

Recombination joined TRBV9 with TRBJ1-6; possibly the D gene is TRBD1, per 6 matching bases. What was sequenced was peripheral blood. The sequence was collected from a man aged 60-69 years with acute or convalescent COVID-19. The DNA is as follows: TGTGCCAGCAGCGTAGGGACAGCAGATTCACCCCTCCACTTT. This gives the protein CASSVGTADSPLHF.